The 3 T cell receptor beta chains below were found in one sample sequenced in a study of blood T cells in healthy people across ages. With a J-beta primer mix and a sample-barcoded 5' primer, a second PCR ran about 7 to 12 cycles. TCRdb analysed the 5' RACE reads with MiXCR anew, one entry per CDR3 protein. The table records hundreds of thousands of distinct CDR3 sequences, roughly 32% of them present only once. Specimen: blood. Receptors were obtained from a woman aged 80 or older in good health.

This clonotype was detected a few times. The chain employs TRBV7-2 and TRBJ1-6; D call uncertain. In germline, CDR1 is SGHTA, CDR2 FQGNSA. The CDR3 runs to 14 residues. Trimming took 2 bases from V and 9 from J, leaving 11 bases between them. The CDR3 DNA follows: TGTGCCAGCAGCTTAAGAGGGCCTGGTTCACCCCTCCACTTT. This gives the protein CASSLRGPGSPLHF.

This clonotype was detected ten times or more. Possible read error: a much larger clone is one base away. CDR3 amino acids: CASSLAAGANVRTF. The DNA of the CDR3 is TGTGCCAGCAGCTTAGCTGCGGGGGCCAACGTCCGGACTTTC. The chain carries TRBV7-8 and TRBJ2-6; TRBD2 might be the D (7 bases). CDR1 is SGHVS, CDR2 FQNEAQ, per germline. The CDR3 covers 14 residues.

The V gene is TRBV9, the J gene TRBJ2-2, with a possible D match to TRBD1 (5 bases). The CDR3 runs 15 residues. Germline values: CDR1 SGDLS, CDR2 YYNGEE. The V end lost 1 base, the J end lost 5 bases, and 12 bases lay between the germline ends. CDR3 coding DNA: TGTGCCAGCAGCGTATTGGGGCTTGGAACCGGGGAGCTGTTTTTT. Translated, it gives CASSVLGLGTGELFF.